The clone carrying this T cell receptor beta chain was seen only once. Its specificity is unknown. Trimming removed 4 bases at V and 7 bases at J, with 7 bases between. Germline V gene data show CDR1 as MNHNS and CDR2 as SASEGT. CDR3 size: 12 residues. The data stem from a study of siplizumab effects on memory and regulatory T cells. Broader study findings: With siplizumab, cumulative frequency of CD4+ memory-derived alloreactive sequences dropped significantly. A major contribution to the alloresponse seemed to be made by naive T cells, which seemed more diverse than memory cells.

Each sample contributed 85,000 to 100,000 TCR templates to the assay. The protocol was immunoSEQ multiplex PCR, while the TCRdb copy is restricted to in-frame clones and leaves out a portion. The sample lists tens of thousands of clones; 94% were seen once. The sample was non-Treg CD4+ T cells sorted from blood. This sequence joins TRBV6-1 and TRBJ2-2; tentative D call: TRBD2 (5 bases). The sequence came from a human donor in good health. CDR3 sequence: CASSAGFGELFF. The CDR3 DNA follows: TGTGCCAGCAGTGCGGGGTTCGGGGAGCTGTTTTTT.